These 6 T cell receptor beta chains share one sample of origin, sequenced in a study of T cells expressing NK-cell markers. No DNA is given; TCRdb re-called the 5' RACE reads and lists each CDR3 protein once. This table lists hundreds of thousands of distinct CDR3 sequences. The material sequenced was blood T cells: a sorted CD56 or NKG2C T cell subset, CD4+ or CD8+ T cells, or bulk PBMC T cells (not recorded which). The origin of the receptors is a woman aged 18-70 years in good health.

V gene TRBV6-2 or TRBV6-3 combines with J gene TRBJ2-1; TCRdb's D call of TRBD1 is untestable without DNA. Germline V gives CDR1 MNHEY, CDR2 SVGEGT. The CDR3 length is 15 residues. The CDR3 protein is CASSSVAPSYNEQFF.

The gene calls are TRBV5-1 and TRBJ1-3. This CDR3 contains 15 residues. The germline V gene encodes CDR1 SGHRS and CDR2 YFSETQ. The CDR3 loop reads CASSWSGDSGNTIYF.

Here the CDR3 reads CASSSGLAGHEQYF. The chain carries TRBV7-2 and TRBJ2-7; TCRdb outputs TRBD2, but without DNA this stays unchecked. Germline CDR1 and CDR2: SGHTA and FQGNSA. The CDR3 covers 14 residues.

V gene TRBV20-1 combines with J gene TRBJ2-1; checking the TCRdb D call of TRBD2 is not possible without DNA. Germline V lookup: CDR1 DFQATT, CDR2 SNEGSKA (reference sequence). The CDR3 contains 13 residues. The CDR3 loop is CSGGLVIHNEQFF.

The gene calls are TRBV6-2 or TRBV6-3 and TRBJ1-2. Germline V gene lookup returns CDR1 MNHEY and CDR2 SVGEGT. CDR3 length: 13 residues. CDR3 sequence: CASSSGGNYGYTF.

The chain links TRBV4-2 to TRBJ1-2; there is no DNA to check the TCRdb D call of TRBD1. In germline, CDR1 is LGHNA, CDR2 YNFKEQ. The CDR3 is 15 residues long. CDR3 sequence: CASSYPGQSNYGYTF.